This T cell receptor (beta chain) was identified during a study of blood T cell repertoires in COVID-19. On this clone: This CDR3 is also generated by other DNA sequences in the sample.

Germline V gives CDR1 SGHRS, CDR2 YFSETQ. V dropped 3 bases and J dropped 1 base, with 11 bases sitting between them. This CDR3 has 14 residues. The protocol was immunoSEQ multiplex PCR, while the TCRdb copy is restricted to in-frame clones and leaves out a portion. The sample lists around 75,000 clones; more than 75% were seen once. The sample comprised peripheral blood. V and J are TRBV5-1 and TRBJ2-7; maybe TRBD1 (6 bases). The sequence was obtained from a human donor in a cohort sampled during active COVID-19. The CDR3 nucleotides are TGCGCCAGCAGCTGGGACACCAGTTCCTACGAGCAGTACTTC. Translation: CASSWDTSSYEQYF.